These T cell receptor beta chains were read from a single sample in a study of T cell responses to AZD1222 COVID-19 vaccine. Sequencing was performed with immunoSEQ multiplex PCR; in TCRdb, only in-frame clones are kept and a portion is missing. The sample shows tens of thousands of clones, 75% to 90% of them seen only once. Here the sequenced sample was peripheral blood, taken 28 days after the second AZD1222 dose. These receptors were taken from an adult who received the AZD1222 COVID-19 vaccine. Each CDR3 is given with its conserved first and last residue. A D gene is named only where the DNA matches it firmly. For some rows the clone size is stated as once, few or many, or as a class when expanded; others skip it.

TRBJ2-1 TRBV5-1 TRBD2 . TGCGCCAGCAGCTTGGGGGGACTAGCGGCAAATGAGCAGTTCTTC CASSLGGLAANEQFF
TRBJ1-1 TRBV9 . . TGTGCCAGCAGCGCCTCGATCCGGTTCACTGAAGCTTTCTTT CASSASIRFTEAFF
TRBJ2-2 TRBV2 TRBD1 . TGTGCCAGCAGCCCTACCGGGACAGATCCTAATGGGGAGCTGTTTTTT CASSPTGTDPNGELFF
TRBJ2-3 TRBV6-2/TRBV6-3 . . TGTGCCAGCAGTTACCTCGGGAGCACAGATACGCAGTATTTT CASSYLGSTDTQYF
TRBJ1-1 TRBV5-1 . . TGCGCCAGCAGCTTGGCCGGTACCCCAGGAGCTTTCTTT CASSLAGTPGAFF
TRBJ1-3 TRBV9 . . TGTGCCAGCAGCTTCCGCACTGGAAACACCATATATTTT CASSFRTGNTIYF
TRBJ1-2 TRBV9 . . TGTGCCAGCAGCAGGAAGCTTCGGGGTGGCTACACCTTC CASSRKLRGGYTF
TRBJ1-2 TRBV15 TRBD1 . TGTGCCACCAGCAGAGATGGGGCAGGACAGGGGGAGGGCTACACCTTC CATSRDGAGQGEGYTF
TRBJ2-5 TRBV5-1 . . TGCGCCAGCAGCTTGGTTGTAGGGCAAGAGACCCAGTACTTC CASSLVVGQETQYF
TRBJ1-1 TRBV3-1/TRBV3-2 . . TGTGCCAGCAGCCAAGTGGGGGAGACTGCTTTCTTT CASSQVGETAFF
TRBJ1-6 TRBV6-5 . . TGTGCCAGCGGGGGGACGGGTGTCTTCACCCTCCACTTT CASGGTGVFTLHF
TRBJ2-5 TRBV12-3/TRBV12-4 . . TGTGCCAGCAGTTTCACGAACCAAGAGACCCAGTACTTC CASSFTNQETQYF
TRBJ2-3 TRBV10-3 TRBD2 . TGTGCCAGCGGGACTAGCGGGAGGGCTGGCACAGATACGCAGTATTTT CASGTSGRAGTDTQYF
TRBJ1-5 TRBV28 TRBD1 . TGTGCCAGCAACCAAGACAGGGTTCGCAATCAGCCCCAGCATTTT CASNQDRVRNQPQHF
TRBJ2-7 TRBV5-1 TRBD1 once TGCGCCAGCAGCTTGGGTGGGACAGGGGGCGCCGAGCAGTACTTC CASSLGGTGGAEQYF
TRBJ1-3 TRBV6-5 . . TGTGCCAGCAGCAGTTTCTCTGGAAACACCATATATTTT CASSSFSGNTIYF
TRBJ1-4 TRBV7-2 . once TGTGCCAGCAGCTTACCCTCCCCCCTTAATGAAAAACTGTTTTTT CASSLPSPLNEKLFF
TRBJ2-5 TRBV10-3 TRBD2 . TGTGCCACAGGACTAGCTGGAGAGACCCAGTACTTC CATGLAGETQYF
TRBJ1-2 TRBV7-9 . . TGTGCCAGCAGCCCGACAGGAAGCTATGGCTACACCTTC CASSPTGSYGYTF
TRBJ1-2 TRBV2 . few TGTGCCAGCAGTGAAGTTGGGGCCCAAGGAGGCTACACCTTC CASSEVGAQGGYTF
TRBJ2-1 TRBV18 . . TGTGCCAGCTCACCAAGGGGGGCCAGGGAGCAGTTCTTC CASSPRGAREQFF
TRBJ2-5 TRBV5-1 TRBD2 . TGCGCCAGCAGCTCCGGACTAGCGGGAAGTGAGACCCAGTACTTC CASSSGLAGSETQYF
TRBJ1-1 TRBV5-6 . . TGTGCCAGCAGCTTGTCCAGGACCATGAACACTGAAGCTTTCTTT CASSLSRTMNTEAFF
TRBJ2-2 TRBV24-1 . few TGTGCCACCAGTGATTTTCCGCAGGGTCCCGGGGAGCTGTTTTTT CATSDFPQGPGELFF
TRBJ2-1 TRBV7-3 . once TGTGCCAGCAGCCATAACGGGGGGCATTACAATGAGCAGTTCTTC CASSHNGGHYNEQFF
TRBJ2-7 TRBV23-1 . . TGCGCCAGCAGTCAATCTGGGCCGCCAGTTTACGAGCAGTACTTC CASSQSGPPVYEQYF
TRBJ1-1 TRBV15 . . TGTGCCACCAGCAGAGATTGGCAAAACACTGAAGCTTTCTTT CATSRDWQNTEAFF
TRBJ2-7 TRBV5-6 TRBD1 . TGTGCCAGCAGCTTGGCCGGGGGGGACAGGGGGTACTCCTACGAGCAGTACTTC CASSLAGGDRGYSYEQYF
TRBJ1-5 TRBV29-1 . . TGCAGCGTGGCGAGGGGGAGGGATCAGCCCCAGCATTTT CSVARGRDQPQHF
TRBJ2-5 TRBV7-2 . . TGTGCCAGCAGCCCCCGGGGCACGACCCAGTACTTC CASSPRGTTQYF
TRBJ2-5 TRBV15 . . TGTGCCACCAGCAGAGATCGGTTCACAGAGACCCAGTACTTC CATSRDRFTETQYF
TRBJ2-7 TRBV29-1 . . TGCAGCGTTGTCGGTAACTCCTACGAGCAGTACTTC CSVVGNSYEQYF
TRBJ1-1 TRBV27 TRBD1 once TGTGCCAGCAGTGTGGACAGGGGGACTGAAGCTTTCTTT CASSVDRGTEAFF
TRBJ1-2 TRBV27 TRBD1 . TGTGCCAGCAGTGAACAGGGGGCAAATGGGGGCTACACCTTC CASSEQGANGGYTF
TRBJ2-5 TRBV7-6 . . TGTGCCAGCAGCTTAAGGACGGTGGGGCAAGAGACCCAGTACTTC CASSLRTVGQETQYF
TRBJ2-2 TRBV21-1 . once TGTGCCAGCAGCAAAGACGAACTTGACAGAAACACCGGGGAGCTGTTTTTT CASSKDELDRNTGELFF
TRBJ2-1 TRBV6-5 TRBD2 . TGTGCCAGCAGTTATGAACTAGCGGGAATTACTGAGCAGTTCTTC CASSYELAGITEQFF
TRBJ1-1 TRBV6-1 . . TGTGCCAGCAGTGAAGACAGAACTGAAGCTTTCTTT CASSEDRTEAFF
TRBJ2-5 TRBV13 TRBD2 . TGTGCCAGCAGCTTTGGGACTAGCGGGAGGGTGGGGGAAGAGACCCAGTACTTC CASSFGTSGRVGEETQYF
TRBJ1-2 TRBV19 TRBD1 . TGTGCCAGTTCGGACAGGCCTAACTATGGCTACACCTTC CASSDRPNYGYTF
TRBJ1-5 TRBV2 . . TGTGCCAGCAGTGCAGGGGTACATCAGCCCCAGCATTTT CASSAGVHQPQHF
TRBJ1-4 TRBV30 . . TGTGCCTGCAGACAACAGGTCGGAGAAAAACTGTTTTTT CACRQQVGEKLFF
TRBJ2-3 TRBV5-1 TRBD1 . TGCGCCAGTTCCGAGGGGGACAGGCGCACAGATACGCAGTATTTT CASSEGDRRTDTQYF
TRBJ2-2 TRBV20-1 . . TGCAGTGCTAGTCATCAGAGGAGCACCGGGGAGCTGTTTTTT CSASHQRSTGELFF
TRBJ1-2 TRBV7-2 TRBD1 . TGTGCCAGCAGCCCGACCGGGACAGGGTTTCGTGCTGGCTACACCTTC CASSPTGTGFRAGYTF
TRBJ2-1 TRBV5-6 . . TGTGCCAGCAGCTTCCGGACGCTCTCTTTTAACAATGAGCAGTTCTTC CASSFRTLSFNNEQFF
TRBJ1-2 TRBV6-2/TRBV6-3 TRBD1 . TGTGCCAGCAGTTACGGGACAGGGAGCGGCTACACCTTC CASSYGTGSGYTF
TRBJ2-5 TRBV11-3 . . TGTGCCAGCAGCTTAGGACTTACAGCCGAGAGAGAGACCCAGTACTTC CASSLGLTAERETQYF
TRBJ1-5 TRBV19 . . TGTGCCAGTAGTATAGACTTCACGAAAAATCAGCCCCAGCATTTT CASSIDFTKNQPQHF
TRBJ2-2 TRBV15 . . TGTGCCACCAGCGCGCTTAAAACCGGGGAGCTGTTTTTT CATSALKTGELFF
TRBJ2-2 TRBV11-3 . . TGTGCCAGCAGCGACCTCCAGAACACCGGGGAGCTGTTTTTT CASSDLQNTGELFF
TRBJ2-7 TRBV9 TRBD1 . TGTGCCAGCAGCGTGACAGGGGACAGCCCCTACGAGCAGTACTTC CASSVTGDSPYEQYF
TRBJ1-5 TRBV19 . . TGTGCCAGTAGTATAGGGGCGGGGGCGCGGGATCAGCCCCAGCATTTT CASSIGAGARDQPQHF
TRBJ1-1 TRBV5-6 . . TGTGCCAGCAGCTTGGTTGGCAGCGCAAACACTGAAGCTTTCTTT CASSLVGSANTEAFF
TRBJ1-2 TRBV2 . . TGTGCCAGCAGTGAGACAGCATGGCGTGGCTACACCTTC CASSETAWRGYTF
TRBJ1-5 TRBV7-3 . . TGTGCCAGCAGCCGAAGTGGAAGGGTGAGCAATCAGCCCCAGCATTTT CASSRSGRVSNQPQHF
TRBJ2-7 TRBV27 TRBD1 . TGTGCCAGCAGCCAGGGGGGACAGGGCTACGATCAGTACTTC CASSQGGQGYDQYF